This T cell receptor beta chain originates from a study of cytomegalovirus exposure and HLA in healthy donors. Study results and limitations: Cytomegalovirus status, reportedly, was diagnosed with high specificity and sensitivity by the classifier. A later look showed TCR association rates differing by HLA locus, highest for DRB1 and lowest for HLA-C.

Vbeta (60) and Jbeta (13) primers were used in the PCR. Assay: immunoSEQ multiplex PCR; the TCRdb copy retains only in-frame clones and omits some. The sample includes just over 200,000 clones, approximately 79% of them seen just once. As for this clone: Its antigen is not identified.

Trimming pared 6 bases from V and 7 bases from J, leaving 16 bases between. The CDR3 has 14 amino acids. Looked up from germline, CDR1 is SGHTA and CDR2 is FQGNSA. The V and J genes are TRBV7-2 and TRBJ2-1; the D gene is possibly TRBD2 (6 bases). Sample: PBMCs. This sequence was found in a man between 50 and 59 years old in good health and CMV-seronegative. The CDR3 sequence: CASRYRDWVNEQFF. The CDR3 DNA reads TGTGCCAGCAGATACCGGGACTGGGTTAATGAGCAGTTCTTC. The entire variable domain, with the rest obtained from reference TRBV7-2 and TRBJ2-1, is as follows: GAGVSQSPSNKVTEKGKDVELRCDPISGHTALYWYRQSLGQGLEFLIYFQGNSAPDKSGLPSDRFSAERTGGSVSTLTIQRTQQEDSAVYLCASRYRDWVNEQFFGPGTRLTVL.